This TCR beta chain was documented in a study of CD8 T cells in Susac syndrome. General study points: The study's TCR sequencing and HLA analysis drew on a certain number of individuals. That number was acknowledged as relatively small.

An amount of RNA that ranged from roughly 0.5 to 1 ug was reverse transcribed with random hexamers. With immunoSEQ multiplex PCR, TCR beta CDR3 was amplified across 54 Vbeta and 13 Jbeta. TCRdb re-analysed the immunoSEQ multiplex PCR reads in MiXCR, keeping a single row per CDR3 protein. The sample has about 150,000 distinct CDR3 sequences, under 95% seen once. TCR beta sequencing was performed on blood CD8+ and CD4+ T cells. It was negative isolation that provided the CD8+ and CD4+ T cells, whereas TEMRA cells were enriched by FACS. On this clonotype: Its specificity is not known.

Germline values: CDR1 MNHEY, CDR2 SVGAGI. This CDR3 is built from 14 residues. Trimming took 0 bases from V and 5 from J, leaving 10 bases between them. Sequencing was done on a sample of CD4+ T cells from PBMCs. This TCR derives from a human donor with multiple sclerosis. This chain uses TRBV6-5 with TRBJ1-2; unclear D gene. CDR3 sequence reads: CASSYSKWGYGYTF. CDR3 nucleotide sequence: TGTGCCAGCAGTTACTCGAAGTGGGGTTATGGCTACACCTTC.